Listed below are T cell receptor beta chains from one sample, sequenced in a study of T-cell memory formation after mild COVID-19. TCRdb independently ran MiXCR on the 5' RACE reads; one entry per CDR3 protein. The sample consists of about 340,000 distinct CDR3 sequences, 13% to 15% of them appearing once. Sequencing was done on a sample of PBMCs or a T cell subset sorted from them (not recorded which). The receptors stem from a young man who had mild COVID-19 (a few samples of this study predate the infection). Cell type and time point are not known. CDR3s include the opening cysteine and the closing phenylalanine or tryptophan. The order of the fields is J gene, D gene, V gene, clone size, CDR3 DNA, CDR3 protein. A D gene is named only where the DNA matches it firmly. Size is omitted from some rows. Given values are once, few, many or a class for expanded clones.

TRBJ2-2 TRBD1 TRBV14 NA TGTGCCACCGGGACAGCCGCCGATGTGGGGACCGGGGAGCTGTTTTTT CATGTAADVGTGELFF
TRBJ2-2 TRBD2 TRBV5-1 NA TGCGCCAGCAGCTACTACGGACTAGCGAACACCGGGGAGCTGTTTTTT CASSYYGLANTGELFF
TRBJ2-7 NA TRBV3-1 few TGTGCCAGCAGCCAAGATCCGACAGTCATCGGCGAGCAGTACTTC CASSQDPTVIGEQYF
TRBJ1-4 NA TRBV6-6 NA TGTGCCAGCAGCCTTCCCGGAGCAACTAATGAAAAACTGTTTTTT CASSLPGATNEKLFF
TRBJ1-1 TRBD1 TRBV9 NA TGTGCCAGCAGCGTAGGGAGGGACAGAGAAGCTTTCTTT CASSVGRDREAFF
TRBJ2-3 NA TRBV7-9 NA TGTGCCAGCAGCCTAACTCGGACGGGCACAGATACGCAGTATTTT CASSLTRTGTDTQYF
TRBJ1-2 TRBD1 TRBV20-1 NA TGCAGTGCTAGAAGACAGGGGCGGGAAACCTTC CSARRQGRETF
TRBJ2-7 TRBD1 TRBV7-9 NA TGTGCCAGCCGAACAGGGGCGGTCGAGCAGTACTTC CASRTGAVEQYF
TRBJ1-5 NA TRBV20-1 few TGCAGTGCTAGGGGGCAGATCCAATGGGGCAATCAGCCCCAGCATTTT CSARGQIQWGNQPQHF
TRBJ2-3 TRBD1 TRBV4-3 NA TGCGCCAGCAGTGTGACAGGGGCGATAACAGATACGCAGTATTTT CASSVTGAITDTQYF
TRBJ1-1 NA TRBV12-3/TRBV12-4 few TGTGCCAGCACCCAGTATCGGCCCGGAGGAGCTTTCTTT CASTQYRPGGAFF
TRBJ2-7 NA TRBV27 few TGTGCCAGCAGTTTCGGGACTGAAGTTAAGGAGCAGTACTTC CASSFGTEVKEQYF
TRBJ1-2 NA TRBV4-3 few TGCGCCAGCAGCCAAGAATGGGCAGGTGATGGCTACACCTTC CASSQEWAGDGYTF
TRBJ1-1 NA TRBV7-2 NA TGTGCCAGCAGAACACGCGAAACGAACACTGAAGCTTTCTTT CASRTRETNTEAFF
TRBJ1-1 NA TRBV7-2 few TGTGCCAGCAGCCCTATAACTCCGAGGGGTCACAGCTTGAACACTGAAGCTTTCTTT CASSPITPRGHSLNTEAFF
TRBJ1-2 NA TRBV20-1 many TGCAGTGCTGTTACAGGGTACTATGGCTACACCTTC CSAVTGYYGYTF
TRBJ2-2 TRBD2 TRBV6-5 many TGTGCCAGCAGCCTAGCGGGGGGGCAGGACACCGGGGAGCTGTTTTTT CASSLAGGQDTGELFF
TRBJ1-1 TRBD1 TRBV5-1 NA TGCGCCAGCAAACTCGCGGGACAGAGTGACGAAGCTTTCTTT CASKLAGQSDEAFF
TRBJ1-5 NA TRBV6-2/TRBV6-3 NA TGTGCCAGCAGTCTTTTACTAGGTGCGGTCGGCGATCAGCCCCAGCATTTT CASSLLLGAVGDQPQHF
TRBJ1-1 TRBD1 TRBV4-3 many TGCGCCAGCAGCGGATGGGACAGGGGGACTTTCTTT CASSGWDRGTFF
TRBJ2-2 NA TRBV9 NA TGTGCCAGCAGCCCAAGGCGGCAGGCGGGCACCGGGGAGCTGTTTTTT CASSPRRQAGTGELFF
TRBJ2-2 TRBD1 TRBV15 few TGTGCCACCAGCAGCGGCAGGGGGCTCACCGGGGAGCTGTTTTTT CATSSGRGLTGELFF
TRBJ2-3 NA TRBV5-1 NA TGCGCCAGCAGCTTGATGGGGGGACGAGATACGCAGTATTTT CASSLMGGRDTQYF
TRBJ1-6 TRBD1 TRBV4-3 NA TGCGCCAGCAGCCAAGAGAGGGGGCCCAGTTCACCCCTCCACTTT CASSQERGPSSPLHF
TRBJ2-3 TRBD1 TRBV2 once TGTGCCAGCGGGGACAGGGGGCTCCTTACGCAGTATTTT CASGDRGLLTQYF
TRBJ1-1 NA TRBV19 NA TGTGCCAGTAGTATAATTAGCACAGGAAACACTGAAGCTTTCTTT CASSIISTGNTEAFF
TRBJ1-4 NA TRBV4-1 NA TGCGCCAGCAGCCAAGAGGGCAACTGGGCAACTAATGAAAAACTGTTTTTT CASSQEGNWATNEKLFF
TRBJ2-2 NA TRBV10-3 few TGTGCCACGGGGACGAACACGAACACCGGGGAGCTGTTTTTT CATGTNTNTGELFF
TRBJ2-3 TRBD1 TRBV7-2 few TGTGCCAGCAGCTCCTGGGACAGTCAAACGGTGGATACGCAGTATTTT CASSSWDSQTVDTQYF
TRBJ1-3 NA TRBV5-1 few TGCGCCAGCAGCTTGGCCGAGCACTCTGGAAACACCATATATTTT CASSLAEHSGNTIYF
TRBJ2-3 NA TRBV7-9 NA TGTGCCAGCAGCTTAGCGCCTAGGGGAAGCACAGATACGCAGTATTTT CASSLAPRGSTDTQYF
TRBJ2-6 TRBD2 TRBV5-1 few TGCGCCAGCAGCTTAGGGACTAGCGGCTCTGGGGCCAACGTCCTGACTTTC CASSLGTSGSGANVLTF
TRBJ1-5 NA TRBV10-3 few TGTGCCATCAGTGAGGACAGGAACAATCAGCCCCAGCATTTT CAISEDRNNQPQHF
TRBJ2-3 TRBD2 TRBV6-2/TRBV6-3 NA TGTGCCAGCAGTTACTCGACTAGCGGGTATCGGACGCAGTATTTT CASSYSTSGYRTQYF
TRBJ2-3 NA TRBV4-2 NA TGTGCCAGCAGCCAAAGTCTCTCGACGCAGTATTTT CASSQSLSTQYF
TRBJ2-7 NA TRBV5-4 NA TGTGCCAGCAGCTTGGACTTCGCCTACGAGCAGTACTTC CASSLDFAYEQYF
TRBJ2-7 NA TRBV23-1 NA TGCGCCGAGAAGTTCCACGAGCAGTACTTC CAEKFHEQYF
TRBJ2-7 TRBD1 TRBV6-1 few TGTGCCAGCAGGGATCGGACAGGACCCCACGAGCAGTACTTC CASRDRTGPHEQYF
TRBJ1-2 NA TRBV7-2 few TGTGCCAGCACCTCAAGGGGGGGTGGATATGGCTACACCTTC CASTSRGGGYGYTF
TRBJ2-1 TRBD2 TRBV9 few TGTGCCAGCAGCTTCAGCGGGGGCATCTACAATGAGCAGTTCTTC CASSFSGGIYNEQFF
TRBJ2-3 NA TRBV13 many TGTGCCAGCAGCTTAGATCGGGGTTTAGCATCAGATACGCAGTATTTT CASSLDRGLASDTQYF
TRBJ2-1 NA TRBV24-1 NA TGTGCCACCAGGATGGGGGGGCAGGATGAGCAGTTCTTC CATRMGGQDEQFF
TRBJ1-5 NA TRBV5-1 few TGCGCCAGCAGCTTGTCAGGGGATAATCAGCCCCAGCATTTT CASSLSGDNQPQHF
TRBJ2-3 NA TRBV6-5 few TGTGCCAGCACCCAAGCGGCAGGACCTAGGGGTACGCAGTATTTT CASTQAAGPRGTQYF
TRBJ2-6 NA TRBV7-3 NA TGTGCCAGCAGCTTAATCGGGCCATGGGGTGGGGCCAACGTCCTGACTTTC CASSLIGPWGGANVLTF
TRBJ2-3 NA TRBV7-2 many TGTGCCAGCAGCGTGGGGGATACGCAGTATTTT CASSVGDTQYF
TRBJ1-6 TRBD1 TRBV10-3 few TGTGCCATCAGTGAGGACAGGGGTTATTCACCCCTCCACTTT CAISEDRGYSPLHF
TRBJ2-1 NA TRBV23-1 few TGCGCCAGCAGCAAGCGAAGGGCCTACAATGAGCAGTTCTTC CASSKRRAYNEQFF
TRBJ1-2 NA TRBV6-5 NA TGTGCCAGCAGTTACTCGTCCGGGGCGGAGTATGGCTACACCTTC CASSYSSGAEYGYTF
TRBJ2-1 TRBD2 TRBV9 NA TGTGCCAGCAGCGTAGGGCGGGGGGGCCGAGTTAATGAGCAGTTCTTC CASSVGRGGRVNEQFF
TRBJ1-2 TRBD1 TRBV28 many TGTGCCAGCAGGCAGACAGGGGGCCATGGCTACACCTTC CASRQTGGHGYTF
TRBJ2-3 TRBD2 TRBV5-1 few TGCGCCAGCAGCCTCCGAGCGGGGGAGACAGATACGCAGTATTTT CASSLRAGETDTQYF
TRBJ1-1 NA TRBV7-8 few TGTGCCAGCAGCTTAGCGGAGAGAACTAACACTGAAGCTTTCTTT CASSLAERTNTEAFF
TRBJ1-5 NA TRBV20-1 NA TGCAGTGCTAGAGACGGGGCAGAGAATCAGCCCCAGCATTTT CSARDGAENQPQHF
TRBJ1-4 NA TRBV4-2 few TGTGCCAGCAGCCACTTAAAGAATGAAAAACTGTTTTTT CASSHLKNEKLFF